The 19 T cell receptor beta chains listed next were all sequenced from one sample in a study of blood T cell repertoires in COVID-19. Produced via immunoSEQ multiplex PCR; TCRdb's table is partial and in-frame only. The sample includes over 200,000 clones, about 86% seen only once; the top ten take 4.5% to 5.5%. Sequencing was performed on PBMCs or T cells enriched from blood (not recorded which). These receptors all stem from a woman in her 30s who had been exposed to COVID-19.

V and J are TRBV19 and TRBJ1-5, with D possibly TRBD1 on 6 matching bases. Trimming left V 6 bases short and J 5 bases short, with 8 bases between. The CDR3 is 12 residues long. Germline CDR1 reads LNHDA; CDR2 reads SQIVND (reference sequence). The CDR3: CASRPGDQPQHF. In DNA, the CDR3 is TGTGCCAGTAGACCAGGGGATCAGCCCCAGCATTTT.

This sequence joins TRBV3-1 (or the pseudogene TRBV3-2) and TRBJ1-2, with D possibly matching TRBD1 (5 bases). V lost 4 bases and J 0 bases, leaving 18 bases between the germline ends. The CDR3 contains 17 residues. Germline CDR1 and CDR2: LGHDT and YNNKEL (reference sequence). The DNA for the CDR3 is TGTGCCAGCAGCCGCCCGGGGGAGCAAAGAGCTAACTATGGCTACACCTTC. It is translated as CASSRPGEQRANYGYTF.

The chain combines TRBV9 with TRBJ2-3; 12 nucleotides align to TRBD2. With 0 bases clipped from V and 2 bases from J, the junction kept 7 bases outside the gene matches. Germline loops: CDR1 SGDLS, CDR2 YYNGEE. This CDR3 is 18 amino acids long. Here the CDR3 DNA reads TGTGCCAGCAGCGTAGGGTTTGGACTAGCGGGGACCACAGATACGCAGTATTTT. Amino acids: CASSVGFGLAGTTDTQYF. The full variable domain, its missing parts supplied by reference TRBV9 and TRBJ2-3, is DSGVTQTPKHLITATGQRVTLRCSPRSGDLSVYWYQQSLDQGLQFLIQYYNGEERAKGNILERFSAQQFPDLHSELNLSSLELGDSALYFCASSVGFGLAGTTDTQYFGPGTRLTVL.

The gene calls are TRBV20-1 and TRBJ2-7; 8 positions agree with TRBD1. From germline, CDR1 is DFQATT and CDR2 SNEGSKA (reference sequence). V shed 3 bases and J 5 bases; nucleotides not matched to a gene: 9. The CDR3 runs to 14 residues. CDR3 nucleotides: TGCAGTGCTAGTCACCCAGGGGGCCGGGACGAGCAGTACTTC. Protein sequence: CSASHPGGRDEQYF.

The V call is TRBV7-8, the J call TRBJ1-4, with D tentatively TRBD1 (6 bases). CDR1 is SGHVS, CDR2 FQNEAQ, per germline. This CDR3 has 16 residues. V was cut by 1 base and J by 0 bases, with 9 bases left in between. CDR3: CASSLGRGATNEKLFF. The CDR3 DNA follows: TGTGCCAGCAGCTTAGGCAGGGGAGCAACTAATGAAAAACTGTTTTTT.

This chain uses TRBV5-4 with TRBJ2-2, with unresolved D. Deletions cut 3 bases from V and 0 bases from J, with 6 bases between. The CDR3 runs 14 residues. Germline V gene data show CDR1 as SGHNT and CDR2 as YYREEE (reference sequence). The CDR3 protein is CASSWAANTGELFF. As DNA, the CDR3 is TGTGCCAGCAGCTGGGCCGCGAACACCGGGGAGCTGTTTTTT.

The rearrangement joins TRBV3-1 (or the pseudogene TRBV3-2) to TRBJ1-3; 8 bases match TRBD1. The junction had 22 bases not matched to a gene; V was cut back by 4 bases and J by 2 bases. The germline gives CDR1 LGHDT, CDR2 YNNKEL (reference sequence). The CDR3 has 21 residues. The CDR3 DNA reads as TGTGCCAGCAGCCCCCCCTACGCCTTTGGGCCGACGGACAGGGCTGGAAACACCATATATTTT. It yields the protein CASSPPYAFGPTDRAGNTIYF.

This chain links TRBV15 with TRBJ1-5, with D unresolved. Trimming cost V 1 base and J 0 bases, with 10 bases left between them. This CDR3 is built from 16 residues. Germline V gene lookup returns CDR1 LNHNV and CDR2 YYDKDF (reference sequence). CDR3 sequence reads: CATSRGDTDSNQPQHF. CDR3 nucleotide sequence: TGTGCCACCAGCAGAGGAGACACTGATAGCAATCAGCCCCAGCATTTT.

The V gene is TRBV27, the J gene TRBJ1-6; D may be TRBD1 (6 bases). Between the trimmed V and J ends, which lost 0 bases and 6 bases, there was a span of 9 bases. CDR1 and CDR2 (germline): MNHEY, SMNVEV (reference sequence). The CDR3 runs 15 residues. In DNA form, the CDR3 reads TGTGCCAGCAGTTTATCTGGCAGGGGTAATTCACCCCTCCACTTT. Translating it yields CASSLSGRGNSPLHF.

The count of this clone is one. The chain is built from TRBV27 and TRBJ1-1; D ambiguous. The CDR3 is made up of 15 amino acids. V lost 5 bases and J 1 base, leaving 14 bases between the germline ends. Looked up from germline, CDR1 is MNHEY and CDR2 is SMNVEV (reference sequence). In DNA, the CDR3 is TGTGCCAGCAGTCCCTGGGTAGCGGAGAACACTGAAGCTTTCTTT. Amino acids: CASSPWVAENTEAFF.

The chain joins TRBV5-1 to TRBJ2-7; 9 nucleotides align to TRBD1. V dropped 1 base and J dropped 3; count of bases not matched to a gene: 5. The CDR3 is 15 residues long. The germline gives CDR1 SGHRS, CDR2 YFSETQ. CDR3 in amino acids: CASSLQGQGSYEQYF. CDR3 bases: TGCGCCAGCAGCTTGCAGGGACAGGGTAGCTACGAGCAGTACTTC.

This chain connects TRBV29-1 to TRBJ2-3, with 8 positions matching TRBD1. CDR3 length equals 15 residues. Germline V gene sequence: CDR1 SQVTM, CDR2 ANQGSEA. The J segment lost 0 bases and the V segment lost 7 bases, leaving 9 bases of the junction unmatched. This CDR3 is CSARGTGVSTDTQYF. The CDR3 nucleotides read TGCAGCGCTAGGGGGACAGGAGTCAGCACAGATACGCAGTATTTT.

This clone showed up just once. The V call is TRBV20-1, the J call TRBJ1-2, with D possibly TRBD1 on 5 matching bases. V lost 3 bases, J lost 8 bases, and 22 bases lay in between. The CDR3 runs 15 residues. CDR1 and CDR2 (germline): DFQATT, SNEGSKA (reference sequence). Here the CDR3 DNA reads TGCAGTGCTAGTATTGGGGGGACTTCGAGAAACGGCTACACCTTC. It encodes CSASIGGTSRNGYTF.

This chain connects TRBV28 to TRBJ1-2; 9 bases map to TRBD1. CDR1 and CDR2 (germline): MDHEN, SYDVKM. This CDR3 has 16 amino acids. The trim removed 6 bases at V and 9 bases at J, leaving 17 bases unmatched. The chain's CDR3 is CASRYQTGGLVRSYTF. The CDR3 DNA reads TGTGCCAGCAGATACCAGACAGGGGGTCTCGTAAGGAGCTACACCTTC.

This clone has just a few counts. The chain joins TRBV24-1 to TRBJ1-4, with D possibly matching TRBD1 (6 bases). Trimming stripped 6 bases from V and 8 bases from J, with 18 bases between. CDR1 and CDR2 (germline): KGHDR, SFDVKD. The CDR3 has 15 residues. CDR3 residues: CATSYGGAGEEKLFF. The DNA for the CDR3 is TGTGCCACCAGTTATGGGGGGGCCGGAGAGGAAAAACTGTTTTTT.

CDR3 in DNA: TGCGCCAGCAAACCGGTAGGACAGGGGGCCTACGAGCAGTACTTC. It translates to CASKPVGQGAYEQYF. The gene calls are TRBV5-1 and TRBJ2-7; 10 bases match TRBD1. The V and J ends lost 6 bases and 2 bases, in that order; junction bases with no gene match: 8. Germline CDR1 is SGHRS and CDR2 is YFSETQ. This CDR3 region has 15 residues.

The chain recombines TRBV7-8 with TRBJ2-7, with 10 bases lining up with TRBD2. Germline CDR1 reads SGHVS; CDR2 reads FQNEAQ. J gave up 6 bases and V 5 bases, and 7 bases lay outside the gene matches. The CDR3 is 14 amino acids. The CDR3 here is CASSPGLAGVEQYF. CDR3 DNA sequence: TGTGCCAGCAGCCCGGGCCTAGCGGGGGTCGAGCAGTACTTC.

In its sample, this clone was seen once. The chain joins TRBV27 to TRBJ2-3; D gene uncertain. The V gene's germline CDR1 is MNHEY and CDR2 SMNVEV (reference sequence). The CDR3 is made up of 13 amino acids. V lost 3 bases, J lost 0 bases, and 4 bases lay in between. The CDR3 region has the DNA TGTGCCAGCAGTTTTAGTAGCACAGATACGCAGTATTTT. Its translation: CASSFSSTDTQYF.

The J gene is TRBJ1-2, the V gene TRBV7-8; 11 bases agree with TRBD1. The CDR3 is 18 amino acids. CDR1 and CDR2 (germline): SGHVS, FQNEAQ. V lost 4 bases, J lost 5 bases, and 15 bases stayed unmatched. The CDR3 nucleotides read TGTGCCAGCAGCTCCCCCTGGACAGGGGGCTCGGGAGGGTATGGCTACACCTTC. The encoded protein is CASSSPWTGGSGGYGYTF. Combining the CDR3 with reference TRBV7-8 and TRBJ1-2 gives the whole variable domain GAGVSQSPRYKVAKRGQDVALRCDPISGHVSLFWYQQALGQGPEFLTYFQNEAQLDKSGLPSDRFFAERPEGSVSTLKIQRTQQEDSAVYLCASSSPWTGGSGGYGYTFGSGTRLTVV.